Following are 28 T cell receptor beta chains from one sample sequenced in a study of T cells in Graves' hyperthyroidism and ophthalmopathy. Amplification targeted TCR beta CDR3 regions from RNA transcripts. The HTBI primer set served for first-round RT-PCR of the TCR CDR3. MiXCR, applied by TCRdb to the multiplex PCR reads, yields one record per CDR3 protein. This sample carries roughly 500,000 distinct CDR3 sequences, more than 11% of them seen once, and the ten largest clones take almost 6%. Input material: blood. Receptor source: a woman aged 25 to 45 with Graves' hyperthyroidism that later progressed to Graves' ophthalmopathy.

This clonotype was counted ten times or more. The rearrangement uses TRBV12-3 or TRBV12-4 and TRBJ1-3, with a possible D match to TRBD1 (6 bases). V was pared by 6 bases and J by 0 bases, with 12 bases between. This CDR3 comprises 15 residues. CDR3 in amino acids: CASSWGHGSGNTIYF. The CDR3 DNA sequence: TGTGCCAGCAGCTGGGGACATGGCTCTGGAAACACCATATATTTT.

This clonotype was counted ten times or more. V and J are TRBV27 and TRBJ1-5; D unresolved. Per germline, CDR1 MNHEY and CDR2 SMNVEV (reference sequence). This CDR3 region has 12 residues. V was pared by 5 bases and J by 4 bases, with 6 bases between. CDR3 loop: CASSLPNQPQHF. The CDR3 nucleotides read TGTGCCAGCAGTCTACCTAATCAGCCCCAGCATTTT.

This clonotype was counted at least ten times. This rearrangement joins TRBV19 to TRBJ1-2; 7 nucleotides line up with TRBD1. The CDR3 loop spans 14 amino acids. V was clipped by 5 bases and J by 4 bases; unmatched bases: 7. Per the germline V gene, CDR1 is LNHDA and CDR2 is SQIVND (reference sequence). The CDR3 sequence is CASSLGQYTYGYTF. The CDR3 nucleotides read TGTGCCAGTAGTTTGGGACAGTACACCTATGGCTACACCTTC.

This clonotype was observed a handful of times. This chain links TRBV19 with TRBJ1-1, with TRBD1 matching over 8 bases. The CDR3 sequence is 15 residues long. The germline CDR1 and CDR2 sequences are LNHDA and SQIVND (reference sequence). J was trimmed by 1 base and V by 3 bases; bases with no gene match: 4. The CDR3 loop is CASSMTGVGNTEAFF. The CDR3 DNA sequence: TGTGCCAGTAGTATGACAGGGGTAGGGAACACTGAAGCTTTCTTT.

This chain connects TRBV5-1 to TRBJ2-3; tentative D call: TRBD1 (6 bases). Germline assignment: CDR1 SGHRS and CDR2 YFSETQ. This CDR3 contains 16 residues. Trimming removed 0 bases from V and 4 bases from J, with 15 bases in between. The CDR3 reads CASSLGQGQGPDTQYF. CDR3 sequence (DNA): TGCGCCAGCAGCTTGGGGCAGGGGCAGGGCCCAGATACGCAGTATTTT.

As for this clonotype: This may come from a read error, since a much larger clone is one base off. This chain links TRBV24-1 with TRBJ2-1; TRBD2 is a possible D gene (5 bases). Germline CDR1 KGHDR, CDR2 SFDVKD. The CDR3 runs 16 residues. V was trimmed by 0 bases and J by 8 bases, leaving 16 bases between them. The CDR3 region is CATSDLSRGEGDEQFF. The DNA of the CDR3 is TGTGCCACCAGTGATTTGAGCCGGGGTGAGGGCGATGAGCAGTTCTTC.

The chain has TRBV7-9 and TRBJ1-2, with a weak D call TRBD1 (5 bases). Germline loops: CDR1 SEHNR, CDR2 FQNEAQ (reference sequence). This CDR3 is 15 amino acids long. V lost 0 bases and J 5 bases, leaving 13 bases between the germline ends. For the CDR3, the DNA is TGTGCCAGCAGCTTAGCGGCAGGGACTCAGTATGGCTACACCTTC. Translated: CASSLAAGTQYGYTF.

This clonotype was counted ten times or more. The CDR3 loop is CSVEVVGGEVRGYTF. The DNA for the CDR3 is TGCAGCGTTGAAGTGGTGGGAGGGGAAGTCCGAGGCTACACCTTC. The gene calls are TRBV29-1 and TRBJ1-2, with D perhaps TRBD1 (5 bases). This CDR3 has 15 residues. Trimming cost V 1 base and J 8 bases, with 20 bases left between them. Germline values: CDR1 SQVTM, CDR2 ANQGSEA.

This clonotype came up many times. This sequence joins TRBV28 and TRBJ2-7; D is perhaps TRBD1 or TRBD2 (5 bases each). V was pared by 2 bases and J by 2 bases, with 25 bases between. CDR3 length equals 19 residues. Germline CDR1 and CDR2: MDHEN and SYDVKM. CDR3 DNA sequence: TGTGCCAGCAGTTTAGTGGCACGTTCTTGGGACGGCTTAACCTACGAGCAGTACTTC. Translating gives CASSLVARSWDGLTYEQYF.

This clonotype appeared many times. The chain employs TRBV11-2 and TRBJ2-3; D unresolved. The CDR3 covers 12 residues. Looked up from germline, CDR1 is SGHAT and CDR2 is FQNNGV. V was trimmed by 1 base and J by 5 bases, leaving 4 bases between them. In DNA form, the CDR3 reads TGTGCCAGCAGCTTAGCTAAAGATACGCAGTATTTT. It codes for CASSLAKDTQYF.

This clonotype was recorded many times. The V gene is TRBV4-2, the J gene TRBJ2-1; a weak D match, TRBD2 (5 bases). There are 13 residues in the CDR3. Germline lookup yields CDR1 LGHNA and CDR2 YNFKEQ. V lost 0 bases and J lost 9, with 9 bases in between. As DNA, the CDR3 is TGTGCCAGCAGCCAAGAAGAGGGCAGTGAGCAGTTCTTC. As protein: CASSQEEGSEQFF.

The rearrangement links TRBV20-1 to TRBJ1-2; D not resolved. The germline gives CDR1 DFQATT, CDR2 SNEGSKA (reference sequence). V was pared by 6 bases and J by 3 bases, with 11 bases between. The CDR3 is made up of 12 amino acids. CDR3 nucleotides: TGCAGTGCCCTACCTGCCCACTATGGCTACACCTTC. It specifies CSALPAHYGYTF.

This clonotype was detected ten times or more. The rearrangement joins TRBV6-1 to TRBJ1-2; TRBD1 matches 7 bases. The V segment lost 7 bases and the J segment 8 bases; nucleotides outside the gene matches: 13. Germline V lookup: CDR1 MNHNS, CDR2 SASEGT. The CDR3 is 14 residues long. The CDR3 bases are TGTGCCAGCACCACTATCGACAGGGAAGGAGGCTACACCTTC. Encoded protein: CASTTIDREGGYTF.

A word on this clonotype: This may be a read error, as it is one base from a much larger clone. The V gene is TRBV19, the J gene TRBJ2-1, with D possibly being TRBD1 or TRBD2 (5 bases each). This CDR3 contains 14 residues. In germline, CDR1 is LNHDA, CDR2 SQIVND (reference sequence). CDR3 bases: TGTGCCGGTAGTATGCGACCGGGGCTCAATGAGCAGTTCTTC. Residues: CAGSMRPGLNEQFF.

This clonotype was observed at least ten times. The chain has TRBV12-3 or TRBV12-4 and TRBJ1-6, with a tentative D call TRBD1 (6 bases). The germline V and J ends were trimmed by 5 bases and 6 bases, with 11 bases remaining between them. CDR3 length: 14 amino acids. CDR3 protein: CASSPQDSNSPLHF. Here the CDR3 DNA reads TGTGCCAGCAGTCCCCAGGACAGTAATTCACCCCTCCACTTT.

In this sample, this clonotype turned up a few times. The chain uses TRBV10-3 and TRBJ1-1; D is ambiguous. V lost 2 bases, J lost 8 bases, and 6 bases lay in between. The CDR3 has 11 amino acids. Germline CDR1 ENHRY, CDR2 SYGVKD. CDR3 DNA sequence: TGTGCCATCAGTGAGACAGACGAAGCTTTCTTT. Amino acid sequence: CAISETDEAFF.

Of note for this clonotype: Possible read error: a much larger clone is one base away. The rearrangement links TRBV3-1 to TRBJ2-7; possible D gene TRBD2, 5 bases. The length of the CDR3 is 13 residues. Germline CDR1 reads LGHDT; CDR2 reads YNNKEL (reference sequence). The CDR3: CAGSPDYSYEQYF. As DNA, the CDR3 is TGTGCCGGCAGCCCAGACTATTCCTACGAGCAGTACTTC.

This clonotype has a handful of counts. The rearrangement links TRBV28 to TRBJ2-7; 9 nucleotides match TRBD1. Germline V gene data show CDR1 as MDHEN and CDR2 as SYDVKM. The CDR3 length is 16 residues. V lost 6 bases, J lost 5 bases, and 14 bases stayed unmatched. CDR3 nucleotide sequence: TGTGCCAGCAGCTCTCACGCGGGACAGGGAAAGGACGAGCAGTACTTC. It encodes CASSSHAGQGKDEQYF.

This clonotype was observed many times. The chain recombines TRBV10-3 with TRBJ2-4; TRBD1 matches at 7 bases. CDR1 ENHRY and CDR2 SYGVKD come from the germline V gene. The CDR3 spans 14 residues. J gave up 9 bases and V 2 bases, and 7 bases lay outside the gene matches. This CDR3 reads CAISEPGQEVIQYF. CDR3 DNA sequence: TGTGCCATCAGTGAGCCCGGACAGGAGGTCATTCAGTACTTC.

This clonotype occurred many times. This chain connects TRBV6-2 or TRBV6-3 to TRBJ1-6, with D possibly being TRBD1 (6 bases). The CDR3 totals 17 residues. Germline V CDR1 and CDR2: MNHEY, SVGEGT. Trimming removed 2 bases from V and 10 bases from J, with 21 bases in between. CDR3 DNA: TGTGCCAGCAGTTACGAGAGCCGGGACACACTTGGATCACCCCTCCACTTT. Its protein product is CASSYESRDTLGSPLHF.

This clonotype was observed at least ten times. The DNA for the CDR3 is TGTGCCAGCAGCTATCGGGACTCCGAAGGGAACTACGAGCAGTACTTC. Translated: CASSYRDSEGNYEQYF. This rearrangement joins TRBV28 to TRBJ2-7; tentatively, D is TRBD2 (6 bases). V lost 6 bases, J lost 3 bases, and 21 bases lay in between. CDR3 length equals 16 residues. The germline V gene has CDR1 MDHEN and CDR2 SYDVKM.

This clonotype was detected many times. The genes are TRBV5-6 and TRBJ2-3, with unresolved D. Per the germline V gene, CDR1 is SGHDT and CDR2 is YYEEEE. The CDR3 extends over 14 amino acids. Trimming removed 5 bases from V and 1 base from J, with 11 bases in between. The CDR3 bases are TGTGCCAGCAGGTCCGACCCCGGCACAGATACGCAGTATTTT. As protein: CASRSDPGTDTQYF.

This clonotype was counted at least ten times. This sequence joins TRBV6-1 and TRBJ2-7; perhaps D is TRBD1 or TRBD2 (5 bases each). V lost 7 bases to trimming and J lost 3 bases, with 16 bases between them. This CDR3 is 14 amino acids long. CDR1 and CDR2 from the germline V gene are MNHNS and SASEGT. The CDR3 sequence: CASTPTSGSYEQYF. The CDR3 bases are TGTGCCAGCACCCCCACGTCAGGGAGCTACGAGCAGTACTTC.

In this sample, this clonotype turned up many times. The chain is built from TRBV27 and TRBJ2-7, with a tentative D call TRBD1 (5 bases). V lost 5 bases, J lost 0 bases, and 17 bases lay in between. Looked up from germline, CDR1 is MNHEY and CDR2 is SMNVEV (reference sequence). This CDR3 contains 16 residues. CDR3 nucleotide sequence: TGTGCCAGCAGTCCCTCGGTAGGGGCCTCCTCCTACGAGCAGTACTTC. Its protein product is CASSPSVGASSYEQYF.

This clonotype was seen only a few times. A much larger clonotype is one base distant, so this may be a read error. This sequence joins TRBV2 and TRBJ1-3; D unresolved. This CDR3 is built from 14 residues. V was cut by 2 bases and J by 3 bases, with 8 bases left in between. From germline, CDR1 is SNHLY and CDR2 FYNNEI. The CDR3 DNA reads as TGTGCCAGCAGTGAACGGGGATTTGGAAACACCATATATTTT. Translation: CASSERGFGNTIYF. The full variable domain, completed using reference TRBV2 and TRBJ1-3, is EPEVTQTPSHQVTQMGQEVILRCVPISNHLYFYWYRQILGQKVEFLVSFYNNEISEKSEIFDDQFSVERPDGSNFTLKIRSTKLEDSAMYFCASSERGFGNTIYFGEGSWLTVV.

This chain joins TRBV15 and TRBJ2-7; tentative D call: TRBD2 (5 bases). Trimming took 1 base from V and 6 from J, leaving 13 bases between them. The length of the CDR3 is 14 residues. The germline V gene has CDR1 LNHNV and CDR2 YYDKDF (reference sequence). CDR3 residues: CATSRVEAQFEQYF. The CDR3 DNA follows: TGTGCCACCAGCAGAGTGGAGGCTCAGTTCGAGCAGTACTTC.

This clonotype was recorded at least ten times. The chain is built from TRBV2 and TRBJ1-2, with D unclear. Germline V lookup: CDR1 SNHLY, CDR2 FYNNEI. V was trimmed by 1 base and J by 0 bases, leaving 9 bases between them. The CDR3 sequence is 15 residues long. CDR3 in DNA: TGTGCCAGCAGTGAAGACAGCATTACTAACTATGGCTACACCTTC. Amino acid sequence: CASSEDSITNYGYTF.

This clonotype was counted ten times or more. The gene calls are TRBV4-3 and TRBJ1-4; 11 positions agree with TRBD1. The CDR3 extends over 16 amino acids. V gave up 4 bases and J gave up 8 bases; unmatched junction bases: 9. In germline, CDR1 is LGHNA, CDR2 YSLEER. CDR3 loop: CASSPHPGQGGEKLFF. The CDR3 bases are TGCGCCAGCAGCCCCCACCCGGGACAGGGGGGCGAAAAACTGTTTTTT.